This T cell receptor (beta chain) was identified during a study of cytomegalovirus exposure and HLA in healthy donors. Germline loops: CDR1 LNHDA, CDR2 SQIVND (reference sequence). This CDR3 is 17 amino acids long. The trim removed 5 bases at V and 3 bases at J, leaving 12 bases unmatched. Both 60 Vbeta primers and 13 Jbeta primers went into the PCR. The table came from immunoSEQ multiplex PCR; TCRdb's copy has only in-frame clones and leaves some out. The sample lists around 200,000 clones, approximately 80% occurring once. The origin of this receptor is a boy between 10 and 17 years old in good health and CMV-seronegative. This chain links TRBV19 with TRBJ2-2; 7 bases are shared with TRBD1. The specimen was PBMCs. The CDR3 DNA reads TGTGCCAGTAGTGGACGACAGGGAATAGGCGACACCGGGGAGCTGTTTTTT. Translated, it gives CASSGRQGIGDTGELFF.